The clone carrying this TCR beta chain was seen more than once but under ten times. Its antigen remains unknown. This entry belongs to a study of response to subunit inactivated influenza vaccine. Findings of the study overall: With each seasonal influenza vaccination, the authors suggested, few new T cells are recruited.

The V gene lost 6 bases and the J gene lost 0 bases, with 12 bases spanning the gap. Per the germline V gene, CDR1 is LNHDA and CDR2 is SQIVND (reference sequence). The CDR3 sequence is 14 residues long. MiXCR was run by TCRdb on the RT-PCR reads, yielding one entry per CDR3 protein. This table has some 600,000 distinct CDR3 sequences, around 15% appearing once. The TCR was taken from a man aged 50 to 60 who received an inactivated influenza vaccine. This chain links TRBV19 with TRBJ2-7; the D gene is possibly TRBD1 (6 bases). The material sequenced was PBMCs from blood, taken 14 days before vaccination. This chain's CDR3 is CASRGKDSSYEQYF. In DNA form, the CDR3 reads TGTGCCAGTAGGGGAAAGGACAGCTCCTACGAGCAGTACTTC. Using reference TRBV19 and TRBJ2-7 for the parts outside the CDR3, the full variable domain is DGGITQSPKYLFRKEGQNVTLSCEQNLNHDAMYWYRQDPGQGLRLIYYSQIVNDFQKGDIAEGYSVSREKKESFPLTVTSAQKNPTAFYLCASRGKDSSYEQYFGPGTRLTVT.